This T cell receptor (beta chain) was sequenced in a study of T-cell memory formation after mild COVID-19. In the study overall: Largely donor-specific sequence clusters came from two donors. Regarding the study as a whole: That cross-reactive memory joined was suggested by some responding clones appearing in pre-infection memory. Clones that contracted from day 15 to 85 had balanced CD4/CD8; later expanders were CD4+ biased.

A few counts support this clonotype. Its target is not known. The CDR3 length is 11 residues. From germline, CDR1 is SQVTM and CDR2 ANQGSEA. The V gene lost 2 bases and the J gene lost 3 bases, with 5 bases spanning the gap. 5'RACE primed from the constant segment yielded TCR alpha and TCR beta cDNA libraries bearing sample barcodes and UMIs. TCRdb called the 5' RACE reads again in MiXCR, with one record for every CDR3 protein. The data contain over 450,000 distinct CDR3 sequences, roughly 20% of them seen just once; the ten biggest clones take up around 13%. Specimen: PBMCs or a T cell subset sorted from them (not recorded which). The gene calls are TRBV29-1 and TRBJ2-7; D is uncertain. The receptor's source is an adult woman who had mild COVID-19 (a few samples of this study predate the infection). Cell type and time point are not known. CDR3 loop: CSVEKFYEQYF. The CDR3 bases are TGCAGCGTTGAAAAGTTCTACGAGCAGTACTTC.